Listed below are T cell receptor beta chains from one sample, sequenced in a study of T cells in Graves' hyperthyroidism and ophthalmopathy. TCRdb ran MiXCR on the multiplex PCR reads and lists one entry per CDR3 protein. The data hold 600,000 to 850,000 distinct CDR3 sequences, with 18% observed a single time. Sequenced material: blood. The receptors here all came from a woman between 50 and 59 years old with Graves' hyperthyroidism that later progressed to Graves' ophthalmopathy. The CDR3 runs from the conserved cysteine through the conserved F or W. Fields, in order: CDR3 length, V gene, clone size, D gene, J gene, CDR3 protein, CDR3 DNA. The D gene is left open where the match is weak. Clone size is given for some rows only: seen once, a few or many times, or a class if the clone is expanded.

CDR3 length: 18
V gene: TRBV24-1
clone size: .
D gene: .
J gene: TRBJ2-3
CDR3 protein: CATSDSTPRTRGVDTQYF
CDR3 DNA: TGTGCCACCAGTGATTCCACACCGAGGACTAGGGGGGTGGATACGCAGTATTTT

CDR3 length: 18
V gene: TRBV6-1
clone size: many
D gene: .
J gene: TRBJ2-7
CDR3 protein: CASSETTRGGVNTDEQYF
CDR3 DNA: TGTGCCAGCAGTGAAACGACACGGGGCGGGGTTAATACGGACGAGCAGTACTTC

CDR3 length: 15
V gene: TRBV6-2/TRBV6-3
clone size: many
D gene: TRBD1
J gene: TRBJ1-1
CDR3 protein: CASRTPRQGNTEAFF
CDR3 DNA: TGTGCCAGCAGGACCCCCCGACAGGGTAACACTGAAGCTTTCTTT

CDR3 length: 13
V gene: TRBV20-1
clone size: many
D gene: .
J gene: TRBJ1-1
CDR3 protein: CSASPGVLTEAFF
CDR3 DNA: TGCAGTGCTAGTCCAGGGGTTCTTACTGAAGCTTTCTTT

CDR3 length: 16
V gene: TRBV6-5
clone size: many
D gene: .
J gene: TRBJ1-2
CDR3 protein: CASSYHRLQGGYGYTF
CDR3 DNA: TGTGCCAGCAGTTACCACCGGCTGCAGGGCGGCTATGGCTACACCTTC

CDR3 length: 15
V gene: TRBV7-2
clone size: many
D gene: .
J gene: TRBJ1-2
CDR3 protein: CASSSYPGLTYGYTF
CDR3 DNA: TGTGCCAGCAGCTCCTACCCGGGTCTCACCTATGGCTACACCTTC

CDR3 length: 15
V gene: TRBV27
clone size: many
D gene: TRBD1
J gene: TRBJ2-1
CDR3 protein: CASSPSTGANNEQFF
CDR3 DNA: TGTGCCAGCAGTCCCTCGACAGGGGCCAACAATGAGCAGTTCTTC

CDR3 length: 15
V gene: TRBV3-1
clone size: many
D gene: .
J gene: TRBJ1-1
CDR3 protein: CASSQDSAGVTEAFF
CDR3 DNA: TGTGCCAGCAGCCAAGATTCGGCAGGGGTTACTGAAGCTTTCTTT

CDR3 length: 15
V gene: TRBV28
clone size: .
D gene: TRBD1
J gene: TRBJ2-2
CDR3 protein: CASRGGAGNTGELFF
CDR3 DNA: TGTGCCAGCAGAGGGGGCGCAGGGAACACCGGGGAGCTGTTTTTT

CDR3 length: 13
V gene: TRBV12-3/TRBV12-4
clone size: many
D gene: .
J gene: TRBJ1-5
CDR3 protein: CASRKEEVQPQHF
CDR3 DNA: TGTGCCAGCCGAAAGGAGGAGGTACAGCCCCAGCATTTT

CDR3 length: 16
V gene: TRBV2
clone size: .
D gene: TRBD1
J gene: TRBJ1-4
CDR3 protein: CASSPTPGTGGEKLFF
CDR3 DNA: TGCGCCAGCAGCCCGACACCCGGGACAGGGGGGGAAAAACTGTTTTTT

CDR3 length: 12
V gene: TRBV15
clone size: many
D gene: .
J gene: TRBJ2-7
CDR3 protein: CATSAGSYEQYF
CDR3 DNA: TGTGCCACCAGCGCAGGGTCCTACGAGCAGTACTTC

CDR3 length: 15
V gene: TRBV2
clone size: .
D gene: TRBD1
J gene: TRBJ1-1
CDR3 protein: CASRVQGAKNTEAFF
CDR3 DNA: TGTGCCAGCAGGGTACAGGGGGCCAAGAACACTGAAGCTTTCTTT

CDR3 length: 14
V gene: TRBV7-2
clone size: .
D gene: .
J gene: TRBJ2-1
CDR3 protein: CASSSHDGGGEQFF
CDR3 DNA: TGTGCCAGCAGCTCTCACGACGGAGGGGGTGAGCAGTTCTTC

CDR3 length: 14
V gene: TRBV3-1
clone size: many
D gene: .
J gene: TRBJ2-5
CDR3 protein: CASSRVGLQETQYF
CDR3 DNA: TGTGCCAGCAGCCGAGTTGGACTGCAAGAGACCCAGTACTTC

CDR3 length: 15
V gene: TRBV20-1
clone size: few
D gene: .
J gene: TRBJ1-2
CDR3 protein: CSASPSTGTPGGYTF
CDR3 DNA: TGCAGTGCTAGTCCAAGTACAGGGACACCCGGTGGCTACACCTTC

CDR3 length: 12
V gene: TRBV4-1
clone size: many
D gene: .
J gene: TRBJ1-1
CDR3 protein: CASSLSGGEAFF
CDR3 DNA: TGTGCCAGCAGCCTATCGGGGGGGGAAGCTTTCTTT

CDR3 length: 13
V gene: TRBV7-9
clone size: .
D gene: TRBD1
J gene: TRBJ1-2
CDR3 protein: CASTSGGTGGNTF
CDR3 DNA: TGTGCCAGCACTTCGGGCGGGACAGGGGGCAACACCTTC

CDR3 length: 15
V gene: TRBV9
clone size: .
D gene: .
J gene: TRBJ2-5
CDR3 protein: CASSDRDSGLETQYF
CDR3 DNA: TGTGCCAGCAGCGACCGGGACTCAGGGCTAGAGACCCAGTACTTC

CDR3 length: 15
V gene: TRBV7-9
clone size: .
D gene: TRBD1
J gene: TRBJ2-2
CDR3 protein: CASSLTGDTTGELFF
CDR3 DNA: TGTGCCAGCAGCCTTACAGGGGACACCACCGGGGAGCTGTTTTTT

CDR3 length: 14
V gene: TRBV7-2
clone size: .
D gene: .
J gene: TRBJ1-1
CDR3 protein: CASSSPGKITEAFF
CDR3 DNA: TGTGCCAGCAGCTCCCCCGGAAAAATCACTGAAGCTTTCTTT

CDR3 length: 15
V gene: TRBV10-3
clone size: many
D gene: TRBD1
J gene: TRBJ2-7
CDR3 protein: CATGVVGQGSDEQYF
CDR3 DNA: TGTGCCACGGGGGTGGTGGGACAGGGATCGGACGAGCAGTACTTC

CDR3 length: 14
V gene: TRBV2
clone size: few
D gene: TRBD1
J gene: TRBJ1-2
CDR3 protein: CASSETGGIYGYAF
CDR3 DNA: TGTGCCAGCAGTGAAACAGGGGGCATCTATGGCTACGCCTTC

CDR3 length: 12
V gene: TRBV7-6
clone size: many
D gene: .
J gene: TRBJ2-1
CDR3 protein: CASSLLDAEQFF
CDR3 DNA: TGTGCCAGCAGCTTACTGGACGCAGAGCAGTTCTTC

CDR3 length: 11
V gene: TRBV11-2
clone size: many
D gene: .
J gene: TRBJ1-2
CDR3 protein: CASSRGVGYTF
CDR3 DNA: TGTGCCAGCAGCCGGGGTGTAGGCTACACCTTC

CDR3 length: 15
V gene: TRBV12-3/TRBV12-4
clone size: many
D gene: .
J gene: TRBJ1-1
CDR3 protein: CASSRQQGWDTEAFF
CDR3 DNA: TGTGCCAGCAGTCGACAACAGGGATGGGACACTGAAGCTTTCTTT

CDR3 length: 12
V gene: TRBV18
clone size: many
D gene: .
J gene: TRBJ1-5
CDR3 protein: CASSPGTQPQHF
CDR3 DNA: TGTGCCAGCTCACCCGGTACTCAGCCCCAGCATTTT

CDR3 length: 16
V gene: TRBV20-1
clone size: few
D gene: TRBD2
J gene: TRBJ2-3
CDR3 protein: CSASVVAGEFTDTQYF
CDR3 DNA: TGCAGTGCTAGTGTTGTAGCGGGGGAGTTCACAGATACGCAGTATTTT

CDR3 length: 16
V gene: TRBV19
clone size: .
D gene: TRBD1
J gene: TRBJ2-7
CDR3 protein: CASSIAGTGGTYEQYF
CDR3 DNA: TGTGCCAGTAGTATCGCCGGGACAGGGGGAACCTACGAGCAGTACTTC

CDR3 length: 15
V gene: TRBV20-1
clone size: many
D gene: .
J gene: TRBJ2-5
CDR3 protein: CSARALLGRGETQYF
CDR3 DNA: TGCAGTGCTAGGGCCCTACTCGGGAGAGGAGAGACCCAGTACTTC

CDR3 length: 14
V gene: TRBV5-6
clone size: few
D gene: .
J gene: TRBJ1-2
CDR3 protein: CASSLSSGARGYTF
CDR3 DNA: TGTGCCAGCAGCTTATCAAGTGGCGCGCGGGGCTACACCTTC

CDR3 length: 15
V gene: TRBV7-3
clone size: many
D gene: .
J gene: TRBJ2-3
CDR3 protein: CASSLLSASTDTQYF
CDR3 DNA: TGTGCCAGCAGCTTACTATCTGCTAGCACAGATACGCAGTATTTT

CDR3 length: 14
V gene: TRBV6-5
clone size: few
D gene: .
J gene: TRBJ1-6
CDR3 protein: CASSYSSRPQTLHF
CDR3 DNA: TGTGCCAGCAGTTACTCCTCTCGTCCCCAGACCCTCCACTTT

CDR3 length: 16
V gene: TRBV20-1
clone size: many
D gene: .
J gene: TRBJ2-7
CDR3 protein: CSARDSSGDKTYEQYF
CDR3 DNA: TGCAGTGCTAGAGATTCGAGCGGGGACAAAACCTACGAGCAGTACTTC

CDR3 length: 14
V gene: TRBV19
clone size: .
D gene: TRBD2
J gene: TRBJ2-3
CDR3 protein: CASRLAGDRDTQYF
CDR3 DNA: TGTGCCAGTCGACTAGCGGGGGACCGAGATACGCAGTATTTT

CDR3 length: 14
V gene: TRBV11-2
clone size: few
D gene: TRBD2
J gene: TRBJ2-7
CDR3 protein: CASSPGRSSYEQYF
CDR3 DNA: TGTGCCAGCAGCCCCGGGAGGAGCTCCTACGAGCAGTACTTC

CDR3 length: 16
V gene: TRBV6-2/TRBV6-3
clone size: .
D gene: .
J gene: TRBJ1-5
CDR3 protein: CASSYSTGLGNQPQHF
CDR3 DNA: TGTGCCAGCAGTTACTCGACAGGCCTCGGCAATCAGCCCCAGCATTTT

CDR3 length: 12
V gene: TRBV7-6
clone size: .
D gene: .
J gene: TRBJ1-1
CDR3 protein: CASRNGGTEAFF
CDR3 DNA: TGTGCCAGCAGAAACGGGGGGACTGAAGCTTTCTTT

CDR3 length: 15
V gene: TRBV7-9
clone size: .
D gene: TRBD2
J gene: TRBJ2-1
CDR3 protein: CASSPLTSGYNEQFF
CDR3 DNA: TGTGCCAGCAGCCCACTGACTAGCGGATACAATGAGCAGTTCTTC

CDR3 length: 14
V gene: TRBV2
clone size: few
D gene: TRBD1
J gene: TRBJ1-1
CDR3 protein: CASSGTGLSPEAFF
CDR3 DNA: TGTGCCAGCAGTGGGACAGGCCTTAGCCCTGAAGCTTTCTTT

CDR3 length: 12
V gene: TRBV20-1
clone size: .
D gene: TRBD1
J gene: TRBJ1-4
CDR3 protein: CSAPDRGEKLFF
CDR3 DNA: TGCAGTGCTCCCGACAGGGGAGAAAAACTGTTTTTT

CDR3 length: 15
V gene: TRBV7-2
clone size: .
D gene: TRBD1
J gene: TRBJ1-2
CDR3 protein: CASSSSGTAIGGYTF
CDR3 DNA: TGTGCCAGCAGCTCCTCCGGGACAGCTATCGGTGGCTACACCTTC

CDR3 length: 14
V gene: TRBV27
clone size: few
D gene: .
J gene: TRBJ2-7
CDR3 protein: CASSLSFQGYEQYF
CDR3 DNA: TGTGCCAGCAGTTTATCTTTCCAGGGTTACGAGCAGTACTTC

CDR3 length: 16
V gene: TRBV6-1
clone size: few
D gene: TRBD1
J gene: TRBJ1-4
CDR3 protein: CASRIQQGATNEKLFF
CDR3 DNA: TGTGCCAGCAGAATCCAACAGGGGGCAACTAATGAAAAACTGTTTTTT

CDR3 length: 16
V gene: TRBV20-1
clone size: .
D gene: .
J gene: TRBJ1-6
CDR3 protein: CSAPPAGSSYNSPLHF
CDR3 DNA: TGCAGTGCTCCTCCAGCGGGGAGCTCCTATAATTCACCCCTCCACTTT

CDR3 length: 13
V gene: TRBV20-1
clone size: .
D gene: .
J gene: TRBJ1-5
CDR3 protein: CSAKTGSNQPQHF
CDR3 DNA: TGCAGCGCCAAGACAGGAAGCAATCAGCCCCAGCATTTT

CDR3 length: 14
V gene: TRBV19
clone size: .
D gene: TRBD2
J gene: TRBJ2-3
CDR3 protein: CASSKSGGPDTQYF
CDR3 DNA: TGTGCCAGTAGTAAAAGCGGGGGGCCAGATACGCAGTATTTT

CDR3 length: 18
V gene: TRBV7-8
clone size: few
D gene: .
J gene: TRBJ2-7
CDR3 protein: CASSSRRTGTPFTYEQYF
CDR3 DNA: TGTGCCAGCAGCTCAAGACGAACAGGGACCCCCTTTACCTACGAGCAGTACTTC

CDR3 length: 13
V gene: TRBV7-8
clone size: many
D gene: .
J gene: TRBJ2-1
CDR3 protein: CASRGWSYNEQFF
CDR3 DNA: TGTGCCAGTCGGGGGTGGTCCTACAATGAGCAGTTCTTC

CDR3 length: 16
V gene: TRBV27
clone size: few
D gene: TRBD2
J gene: TRBJ2-7
CDR3 protein: CASSFLAGGPVDEQYF
CDR3 DNA: TGTGCCAGCAGTTTCCTAGCGGGGGGGCCGGTCGACGAGCAGTACTTC

CDR3 length: 17
V gene: TRBV5-1
clone size: .
D gene: TRBD1
J gene: TRBJ1-4
CDR3 protein: CASSRGTGAQANEKLFF
CDR3 DNA: TGCGCCAGCAGCCGCGGGACAGGGGCGCAGGCTAATGAAAAACTGTTTTTT

CDR3 length: 16
V gene: TRBV15
clone size: few
D gene: .
J gene: TRBJ2-5
CDR3 protein: CATSRAWWDQQETQYF
CDR3 DNA: TGTGCCACCAGCAGAGCCTGGTGGGACCAACAAGAGACCCAGTACTTC

CDR3 length: 16
V gene: TRBV11-2
clone size: many
D gene: .
J gene: TRBJ2-7
CDR3 protein: CASSFPGGVIAYEQYF
CDR3 DNA: TGTGCCAGCAGCTTCCCCGGTGGGGTGATCGCCTACGAGCAGTACTTC

CDR3 length: 13
V gene: TRBV20-1
clone size: many
D gene: TRBD1
J gene: TRBJ2-1
CDR3 protein: CSANYGTDNEQFF
CDR3 DNA: TGCAGTGCTAACTACGGGACAGACAATGAGCAGTTCTTC

CDR3 length: 13
V gene: TRBV15
clone size: few
D gene: .
J gene: TRBJ1-2
CDR3 protein: CATGTLANYGYTF
CDR3 DNA: TGTGCCACCGGGACATTAGCTAACTATGGCTACACCTTC

CDR3 length: 15
V gene: TRBV12-5
clone size: many
D gene: .
J gene: TRBJ2-1
CDR3 protein: CASGLVAATYNEQFF
CDR3 DNA: TGTGCTAGTGGTTTGGTAGCCGCGACCTACAATGAGCAGTTCTTC

CDR3 length: 17
V gene: TRBV12-3/TRBV12-4
clone size: many
D gene: TRBD1
J gene: TRBJ1-5
CDR3 protein: CASSNRDRGYSNQPQHF
CDR3 DNA: TGTGCCAGCAGTAATCGGGACAGGGGTTATAGCAATCAGCCCCAGCATTTT